This record looks at one TCR beta chain sequence and its context. Its specificity is unknown. The data originate from a study of CD8 T cells in ankylosing spondylitis. Researchers built TCR beta libraries using quantitative 5'-RACE with molecular barcodes. MiXCR, run by TCRdb on the 5' RACE reads, gives a single entry per CDR3 protein. The sample records around 230,000 distinct CDR3 sequences, approximately 9% being singletons. V lost 5 bases and J 8 bases, leaving 12 bases between the germline ends. Germline CDR1 and CDR2: MDHEN and SYDVKM. This CDR3 is 12 amino acids long. Whole-study results and caveats: It appeared that ankylosing spondylitis blood was characterized by a TCR beta motif of under ten highly homologous variants. Disease-linked clones were found to be CD8+ and relatively rare in peripheral blood.

Sequenced sample: blood, either unsorted or a sorted T cell fraction (not recorded which). The V call is TRBV28, the J call TRBJ1-2; D call uncertain. The source is a male donor with ankylosing spondylitis or in good health (not recorded which). CDR3 coding DNA: TGTGCCAGCAGTACCCGGCCGTGGGGCTACACCTTC. Translation gives CASSTRPWGYTF.